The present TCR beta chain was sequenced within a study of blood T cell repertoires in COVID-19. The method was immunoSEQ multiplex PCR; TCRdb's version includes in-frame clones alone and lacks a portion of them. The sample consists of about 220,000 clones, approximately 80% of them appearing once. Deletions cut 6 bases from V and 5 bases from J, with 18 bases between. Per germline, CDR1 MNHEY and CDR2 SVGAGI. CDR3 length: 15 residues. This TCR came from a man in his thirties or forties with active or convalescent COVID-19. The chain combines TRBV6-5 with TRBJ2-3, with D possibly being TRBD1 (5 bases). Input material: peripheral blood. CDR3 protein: CASRAAQTDGDTQYF. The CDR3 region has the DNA TGTGCCAGCAGGGCTGCCCAGACAGACGGAGATACGCAGTATTTT.